This T cell receptor (beta chain) was recovered during a study of CD8+CD57+ T cells in acquired aplastic anemia. In germline, CDR1 is KGHSH, CDR2 LQKENI. The CDR3 covers 14 residues. The V gene end was trimmed by 4 bases and the J gene end by 2 bases; junction bases not matched to a gene: 1. TCR beta VDJ and CDR3 were profiled, and genomic DNA was the template. TCRdb processed the reads anew with MiXCR; each CDR3 protein has one entry. The sample has around 200,000 distinct CDR3 sequences, approximately 50% seen once. The sample holds a few counts of this clonotype. Its antigen is still unknown. The study, taken as a whole, reports: A significant difference in CD8+ Simpson's diversity between patients and controls was not found. Between patients and controls, roughly 29 CD8+ CDR3 sequences were found in common.

The sequence was collected from a human donor in good health, serving as a control. The sequenced material came from sorted CD4+, CD8+, or CD8+CD57+ T cells (not recorded which) from PBMCs. This chain joins TRBV18 and TRBJ1-2; the match to TRBD1 covers 10 bases. DNA for the CDR3: TGTGCCAGCTCACGGGGACAGGGGAACTATGGCTACACCTTC. Encoded protein: CASSRGQGNYGYTF.